This is a list of T cell receptor beta chains from one sample in a study of shared clonotypes between healthy human individuals. The data were produced by immunoSEQ multiplex PCR, yet TCRdb's version contains in-frame clones alone and is incomplete. The sample shows roughly 590,000 clones, roughly 95% of them seen only once. The specimen sequenced was naive CD8+ T cells sorted from blood. These receptors came from a woman in her twenties or thirties in good health. Each CDR3 is given with its conserved first and last residue.

j_call v_call cdr3_aa
TRBJ1-1 TRBV5-6 CASSASGSGAFF
TRBJ2-7 TRBV4-1 CASSQREEQYF
TRBJ2-1 TRBV2 CASSDLTSGNEQFF
TRBJ2-2 TRBV5-4 CASSSRWGGSIGELFF
TRBJ2-1 TRBV19 CASSLDRVVGNEQFF
TRBJ2-6 TRBV9 CASSATRDGSGANVLTF
TRBJ2-7 TRBV19 CASSIAPAGYEQYF
TRBJ2-5 TRBV6-5 CASSSIAGSQETQYF
TRBJ2-5 TRBV7-9 CASSAQGRETQYF
TRBJ1-3 TRBV7-8 CASSPLFGEPGNTIYF
TRBJ1-1 TRBV27 CASSPTGMKAFF
TRBJ2-1 TRBV9 CASSQSGRTYNEQFF
TRBJ2-3 TRBV7-6 CASSFLHERGTDTQYF
TRBJ2-1 TRBV28 CASSSGTPNNEQFF
TRBJ1-1 TRBV27 CASTSTPGNTEAFF
TRBJ2-1 TRBV7-8 CASSLDSPSVFNEQFF
TRBJ1-1 TRBV28 CASRDRGTAEAFF
TRBJ2-2 TRBV5-4 CASSLTSGNTGELFF
TRBJ2-6 TRBV19 CASSMPLLLAGENSGANVLTF
TRBJ2-3 TRBV5-4 CASSLRGTDTQYF
TRBJ2-7 TRBV28 CASSFKGPTYEQYF
TRBJ2-1 TRBV7-2 CASKLARSYNEQFF
TRBJ2-1 TRBV15 CATSTNREGIQVEFF
TRBJ1-2 TRBV28 CASSGAEWGYTF
TRBJ1-5 TRBV5-6 CASSFGTNQPQHF